This TCR beta chain derives from a study of post-analysis software for immune sequencing data (dated by TCRdb to between 2014 and 2017). As for the study more broadly: Disease courses on record covered relapsing-remitting, secondary progressive and progressive-relapsing multiple sclerosis, though some patients had no subtype annotation. A subset of samples was prepared in parallel using single-end sample barcoding, then pooled and co-amplified after Illumina adapter ligation. The multiple sclerosis patient repertoires were compared with about a dozen previously published healthy control repertoires from donors aged about 6 to 26 years.

On this clonotype itself: Its antigen is unknown. There are no base qualities to consult, and no much larger clone falls within one base.

For CDR1 and CDR2, the germline V gene (reference sequence) lists DFQATT and SNEGSKA. Trimming removed 0 bases from V and 2 bases from J, leaving 16 bases between the germline ends. From the cysteine through the phenylalanine, the CDR3 covers 16 amino acids. The sequence is cut down to CDR3 DNA, 48 bases in frame from base 1. The receptor library was made with PCR. The sample was run on an Illumina HiSeq 2500. Unique molecular identifiers were incorporated into TCR beta cDNA libraries to reduce PCR and sequencing biases. Every 1 to 10 million input T cells yielded roughly 500,000 cDNA molecules, meaning each molecule approximated one T cell. The patient libraries were prepared and sequenced with the same protocol used for the earlier healthy control dataset. Samples belonging to the same batch were prepared together, multiplexed and sequenced on a shared HiSeq lane. In the source study's methods: Raw barcoded reads were processed with MIGEC, and single-read molecular identifier groups were discarded before consensus assembly and CDR3 extraction. Clonotype tables were post-analysed with VDJtools, and diversity was normalized by down-sampling all datasets to the smallest sample size. In repertoire overlap clustering, CDR3 amino acid sequences, but not nucleotide sequences, were matched to correct batch-related cross-sample contamination. The raw public data were reprocessed by TCRdb itself: fastp quality trimming at Q25, MiXCR clonotype calling, in-frame beta chains only. One record per CDR3 amino acid sequence lists the most common genes and DNA. It is TCRdb's table, rather than the study itself, that gives the V and J calls and clone size. Present in this sample are approximately 400,000 distinct CDR3 sequences, about a third of which were seen just once. Around an eighth of the sample belongs to the ten largest clones.

TCR beta repertoires were profiled from peripheral blood of roughly twelve young patients with multiple sclerosis to demonstrate the VDJtools post-analysis software. Multiple sclerosis patients were children and adolescents aged about 6 to 15 years. The research as a whole found: When samples were clustered directly using the F measure, samples prepared in the same batch co-clustered strongly, which prompted a batch-effect correction. Significantly higher frequencies in patients than in controls were found for a few TRBV segments, including TRBV5-6, TRBV5-1 and TRBV20-1. Compared with controls, multiple sclerosis patients had significantly lower normalized Chao1 diversity, a finding suggesting substantial peripheral T-cell clonal expansion. The control group was slightly older than the multiple sclerosis patient group.

The sample consisted of blood. The TCR originated in a girl aged 10-17 years with multiple sclerosis. The chain links TRBV20-1 with TRBJ1-2; D gene: possibly TRBD1, on 5 matching bases. CDR3 reads: CSAREVLAGRNYGYTF. The nucleotide sequence reads TGCAGTGCTAGAGAAGTTTTGGCAGGGCGAAACTATGGCTACACCTTC.